Listed here is a single T cell receptor (beta chain). This clone's antigen is unknown. Base qualities are not recorded, but no much larger clone differs from it by a single base. Ficoll-Paque density gradient centrifugation was the method used to isolate PBMCs. TCRdb shows the sequencer as Illumina NovaSeq 6000. TCRalpha and TCRbeta cDNA libraries were constructed by 5'RACE with constant-segment primers, with sample barcodes and unique molecular identifiers being introduced. Trizol reagent was used to extract RNA from every sample. Library amplification was performed in two PCR steps, and a second sample barcode and Illumina TruSeq adapters were introduced in the second step. Libraries were sequenced on an Illumina NovaSeq with 2 x 150 bp paired-end reads. For the original study's pipeline: With migec v1.2.7, reads were demultiplexed and then collapsed into UMI-guided consensus sequences. With mixcr v2.1.11, UMI consensuses were aligned to TRA and TRB V and J templates and assembled into clonotypes. A clonotype was counted as expanded or contracted only if both edgeR and NoisET called the change significant, with noise models trained on biological replicates. edgeR calls used a false discovery rate-adjusted p below 0.01 and a log2 fold-change threshold of 1. PCA with hierarchical clustering of max-normalized trajectories of the 1000 most abundant clonotypes was used as exploratory dynamics analysis. Separately sequenced CD4+ and CD8+ repertoires were used to assign a CD4 or CD8 phenotype to each responding clone. TCRdb reprocessing: public reads trimmed at Q25 with fastp, clones called with MiXCR, in-frame beta chains kept. All rows with the same CDR3 protein become a single entry with the most common DNA and genes. The V and J calls were not made by the authors but by TCRdb's processing. In this sample the table shows approximately 290,000 distinct CDR3 sequences, approximately 15% of which occur a single time. About a fifth of the sample is in the top ten clones.

The sample is drawn from a study of T-cell memory formation after mild COVID-19 (dated by TCRdb to the early 2020s). Looking at the study overall: Most TCR sequence clusters were specific to one of the two donors. T-cell clones expanding and contracting after mild COVID-19 in a couple of donors were tracked by longitudinal TCRalpha and TCRbeta repertoire sequencing. Two young, previously healthy adult volunteers, one female and one male, were included in the cohort.

After removal of 3 bases from V and 4 bases from J, the junction retains 6 bases not matched to a gene. The CDR3 goes from the cysteine to the phenylalanine over 13 residues. CDR3 DNA only is kept here, 39 bases in frame from base 1. CDR1 and CDR2 are read off the germline V gene as SQVTM and ANQGSEA. Study-wide findings and limitations: From day 15 to 85, contracting clones showed balanced CD4/CD8 phenotypes, whereas a second wave of clones that expanded from day 15 to 37 leaned towards CD4+. The study included only a couple of mild cases, and larger cohorts that include severe cases with pre-infection samples were judged to be necessary. Some responding clones were detected in pre-infection memory, which suggested that pre-existing cross-reactive memory T cells had joined the SARS-CoV-2 response. Contracting CD4+ clones appeared mostly in the CM and EM memory subsets, whereas CD8+ clones were enriched in EMRA. SARS-CoV-2 specificity of the second-wave clones peaking on day 37 was not confirmed.

This receptor chain uses TRBV29-1 and TRBJ2-7; TRBD1 fits 7 bases in the junction. This sequence was found in a man between 18 and 29 years old who had mild COVID-19 (a few samples of this study predate the infection). The sample titles of this study are shuffled in the database, so cell type and time point are left out; the donor was told from shared clones. The source material was PBMCs or a T cell subset sorted from them (not recorded which). CDR3 region: CSVDETGQYEQYF. In nucleotides, the sequence is TGCAGCGTTGATGAGACAGGGCAGTACGAGCAGTACTTC.